The clone carrying this T cell receptor beta chain was counted only a few times. The antigen is undetermined. This record belongs to a study of human T cells and chemical hapten exposure. Background on the study: Mostly female, the patients presented with alopecia areata, totalis or universalis.

Time point here: patch test 2, 6 weeks after DPC sensitization. As for treatment: therapeutic diphenylcyclopropenone sensitization with weekly scalp DPC. Suited to DPC and affected by alopecia, the donors ranged from 18 to 70 years old. Study-wide points: TCRs exceeding 1 in 1000 frequency stayed unchanged with DPC sensitization. As the donors had alopecia, their immune response may differ from healthy people's.

TCRdb redid the calling of the RACE reads with MiXCR, one entry per CDR3 protein. Of roughly 140,000 distinct CDR3 sequences in the sample, about 11% are singletons; the top ten hold roughly 1.4%. This specimen was whole blood, taken in connection with sensitization to the hapten diphenylcyclopropenone (DPC). The sequence derives from a woman between 50 and 59 years old with alopecia areata. Some clones in this sample may be carry-over from other donors' samples.

This CDR3 is CASSERSRPANEKLFF. Written as DNA, the CDR3 is TGTGCCAGCAGTGAAAGGTCGCGGCCCGCTAATGAAAAACTGTTTTTT. The chain joins TRBV2 to TRBJ1-4; no clear D. The CDR3 length is 16 residues. Between the trimmed V and J ends, which lost 2 bases and 3 bases, there was a span of 13 bases. CDR1 and CDR2 (germline): SNHLY, FYNNEI.